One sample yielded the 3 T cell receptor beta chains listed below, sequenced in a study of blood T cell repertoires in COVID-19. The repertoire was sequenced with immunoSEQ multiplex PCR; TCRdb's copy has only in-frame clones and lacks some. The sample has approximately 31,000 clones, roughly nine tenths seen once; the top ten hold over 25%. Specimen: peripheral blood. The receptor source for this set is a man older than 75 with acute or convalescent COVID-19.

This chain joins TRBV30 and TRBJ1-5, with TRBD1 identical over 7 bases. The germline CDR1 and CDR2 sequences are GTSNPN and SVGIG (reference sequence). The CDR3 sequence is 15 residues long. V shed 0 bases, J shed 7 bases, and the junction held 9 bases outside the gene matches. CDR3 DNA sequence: TGTGCCTGGAGTGTAGAGGGGACAGTGGGACAGCCCCAGCATTTT. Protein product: CAWSVEGTVGQPQHF.

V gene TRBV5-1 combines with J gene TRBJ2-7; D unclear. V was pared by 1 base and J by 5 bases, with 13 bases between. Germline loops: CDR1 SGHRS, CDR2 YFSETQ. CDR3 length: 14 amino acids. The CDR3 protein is CASSLSRSPDEQYF. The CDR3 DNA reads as TGCGCCAGCAGCTTGTCCAGGTCCCCCGACGAGCAGTACTTC.

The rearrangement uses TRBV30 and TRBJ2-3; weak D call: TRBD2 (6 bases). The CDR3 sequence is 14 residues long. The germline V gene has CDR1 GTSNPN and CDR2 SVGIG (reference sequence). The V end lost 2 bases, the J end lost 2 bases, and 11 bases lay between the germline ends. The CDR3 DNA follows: TGTGCCTGGAGTCGGGGGAGATACACAGATACGCAGTATTTT. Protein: CAWSRGRYTDTQYF.